This T cell receptor (beta chain) was identified in a study of metastatic and nonmetastatic thyroid tumors. The study's findings and limits: Compared with benign nodules, malignant thyroid tumors were reported to have significantly higher TCR beta diversity in both blood and tumor.

The CDR3 is 17 amino acids. Germline V gene data show CDR1 as MNHEY and CDR2 as SMNVEV (reference sequence). MiXCR was used by TCRdb to re-call the PCR reads. Among some 20,000 clones listed, 20% to 25% were seen once. As regards this clone: Its antigen is not known. The junction departs from the called germline gene at one end, perhaps through a read error.

All patients reached thyroid surgery having received no treatment beforehand. This sequence joins TRBV27 and TRBJ2-3; TRBD2 agrees at 13 bases. The specimen sequenced was tumor tissue. The receptor's source is a female donor with papillary thyroid cancer or a benign thyroid nodule (not recorded which). Some clones in this sample may be carry-over from other donors' samples. CDR3 sequence: CPSSYWTSGRGADTRYF. CDR3 nucleotide sequence: TGTCCCAGCAGTTACTGGACTAGCGGGAGAGGGGCAGATACGCGGTATTTT.